This TCR beta chain was retrieved from a study of cytomegalovirus exposure and HLA in healthy donors. 13 Jbeta primers and 60 Vbeta primers were used for the PCR. TCRdb's copy holds only in-frame clones and misses some; the assay was immunoSEQ multiplex PCR. The listing records 140,000 to 150,000 clones. To note about this clone: Its antigen is undetermined.

General study points: Earlier analysis yielded a pattern in which most TCR beta V segments were productive about 87% or about 30% of the time.

This CDR3 region has 18 residues. Germline CDR1 reads SEHNR; CDR2 reads FQNEAQ (reference sequence). V was clipped by 5 bases and J by 5 bases; unmatched bases: 18. The genes are TRBV7-9 and TRBJ1-2, with 9 bases fitting TRBD1. Sequenced material: PBMCs. The sequence derives from a male donor in good health and CMV-seronegative. The CDR3 loop reads CASSHRPGQGGFGYGYTF. CDR3 DNA: TGTGCCAGCAGCCACCGACCGGGACAGGGTGGATTTGGGTATGGCTACACCTTC.